These T cell receptor beta chains were read from a single sample in a study of regulatory T cells in long-lasting Graves disease. MiXCR, run by TCRdb on the multiplex PCR reads, gives a single entry per CDR3 protein. Here the sample spans around 450,000 distinct CDR3 sequences, about 16% being singletons. The same data also contributed to another study, on T cells in Graves' hyperthyroidism and ophthalmopathy.

The sequenced sample was peripheral blood mononuclear cells (PBMCs), obtained at new diagnosis, from a patient treated with antithyroid drugs. These receptors originate from a man aged 35-49 years with Graves disease. Both conserved end residues are part of each CDR3. D genes are given only for firm matches. For some rows the clone size is stated as once, few or many, or as a class when expanded; others skip it.

size	D	J	V	DNA	CDR3
many	.	TRBJ2-1	TRBV5-1	TGCGCCAGCAACTGGGGGAGCGGAGCCCCCTCCTACAATGAGCAGTTCTTC	CASNWGSGAPSYNEQFF
few	.	TRBJ2-1	TRBV7-9	TGTGCCAGCAGCACGTCTCCGGGGGAGCAGTTCTTC	CASSTSPGEQFF
.	TRBD2	TRBJ2-3	TRBV10-3	TGTGCCATCAGCGATCCGGGACTAGCGGGTAACACAGATACGCAGTATTTT	CAISDPGLAGNTDTQYF
many	.	TRBJ2-1	TRBV12-3/TRBV12-4	TGTGCCAGCAGTTTAGTTGACAGCTCCTACAATGAGCAGTTCTTC	CASSLVDSSYNEQFF
many	TRBD2	TRBJ2-1	TRBV27	TGTGCCAGCAGTTTATTCACTAGCGGGAAGAATGAGCAGTTCTTC	CASSLFTSGKNEQFF
many	.	TRBJ1-1	TRBV28	TGTGCCAGCAGCCGAGACGGGGGCTCGTCTGAAGCTTTCTTT	CASSRDGGSSEAFF
few	.	TRBJ2-5	TRBV10-3	TGTGCCATCAGCGCGGGACAGCAAGAGACCCAGTACTTC	CAISAGQQETQYF
.	TRBD1	TRBJ1-2	TRBV18	TGTGCCAGCTCACCACAACAGGGGTCCGATGGCTACACCTTC	CASSPQQGSDGYTF
many	TRBD2	TRBJ2-7	TRBV7-8	TGTGCCAGCAGCCCCCTCCGGGAGGGCTCCTACGAGCAGTACTTC	CASSPLREGSYEQYF
many	.	TRBJ2-1	TRBV28	TGTGCCAGCAGTTTACGGCCTATACACAATGAGCAGTTCTTC	CASSLRPIHNEQFF
many	.	TRBJ2-5	TRBV12-3/TRBV12-4	TGTGCCAGCAGCCGCCAGACGTCCAGGGAGACCCAGTACTTC	CASSRQTSRETQYF
many	.	TRBJ2-7	TRBV3-1	TGTGCCAGCAGCCAAGGGCTATTCGCCTACGAGCAGTACTTC	CASSQGLFAYEQYF
many	.	TRBJ1-3	TRBV28	TGTGCCAGCAGTTTAGCAGGGTCTGGAAACACCATATATTTT	CASSLAGSGNTIYF
many	TRBD2	TRBJ2-7	TRBV20-1	TGCAGCGTGATTACGGGAGGTTGGGAGCAGTACTTC	CSVITGGWEQYF
many	TRBD1	TRBJ2-5	TRBV28	TGTGCCAGTCGGACAGGGGGCCGGGAGACCCAGTACTTC	CASRTGGRETQYF
many	.	TRBJ2-7	TRBV6-1	TGTGCCAGCAGGCCGACCGCCAGGGGATCCTACGAGCAGTACTTC	CASRPTARGSYEQYF
once	TRBD1	TRBJ1-1	TRBV29-1	TGCAGCGGCGTACAGGGGGCGAACACTGAAGCTTTCTTT	CSGVQGANTEAFF
few	TRBD1	TRBJ1-5	TRBV12-3/TRBV12-4	TGTGCCAGCAGTTTAGGGACAGGGCTCTATCAGCCCCAGCATTTT	CASSLGTGLYQPQHF
many	TRBD2	TRBJ2-7	TRBV12-5	TGTGCTAGTGGTTCCGCCTGGGGGGCGGGGGGAGGATACGAGCAGTACTTC	CASGSAWGAGGGYEQYF
few	.	TRBJ2-7	TRBV6-2/TRBV6-3	TGTGCCAGCAGTTACGACCCTCATCGGGAGTACGAGCAGTACTTC	CASSYDPHREYEQYF
many	TRBD2	TRBJ2-1	TRBV2	TGTGCCAGCAGAATGGACGTGATGTCTAGCGGGAACAATGAGCAGTTCTTC	CASRMDVMSSGNNEQFF
few	.	TRBJ1-5	TRBV20-1	TGCAGTGCCTCGGGAACGGGCCAGCCCCAGCATTTT	CSASGTGQPQHF
.	.	TRBJ2-2	TRBV20-1	TGCACCGCCAGGCAGGCTAACACCGGGGAGCTGTTTTTT	CTARQANTGELFF
.	.	TRBJ1-1	TRBV6-4	TGTGCCAGCAGTATTATCGAAGGGGCTGAAGCTTTCTTT	CASSIIEGAEAFF
few	.	TRBJ2-3	TRBV19	TGTGCCAGTAATCCAAGGGGAGTGGATACGCAGTATTTT	CASNPRGVDTQYF
few	.	TRBJ2-5	TRBV7-9	TGTGCCAGCAGCGGAGACAACCACCAGTACTTC	CASSGDNHQYF
many	TRBD2	TRBJ2-7	TRBV7-9	TGTGCCAGCAGCTCAACGAGAGGGGGGACTAGCGGGAGCTCCTACGAGCAGTACTTC	CASSSTRGGTSGSSYEQYF
many	.	TRBJ2-1	TRBV3-1	TGTGCCAGCAGCCAAACAATGGGGCTTGGGTACAATGAGCAGTTCTTC	CASSQTMGLGYNEQFF
many	.	TRBJ2-2	TRBV5-1	TGCGCCAGCGCGGGAACCGGGGAGCTGTTTTTT	CASAGTGELFF
many	.	TRBJ2-7	TRBV2	TGTGCCAGCGGACCTAACGACAGCTCCTACGAGCAGTACTTC	CASGPNDSSYEQYF
.	.	TRBJ1-2	TRBV28	TGTGCCAGCAGCGCTGTGTCATACTATGGCTACACCTTC	CASSAVSYYGYTF
.	TRBD2	TRBJ2-1	TRBV20-1	TGCAGTGCTTCTAGCGGGAGAGGCTATGAGCAGTTCTTC	CSASSGRGYEQFF
.	.	TRBJ2-6	TRBV24-1	TGTGCCACCAGTGGTGGGACTCTGGGGACCAACGTCCTGACTTTC	CATSGGTLGTNVLTF
many	.	TRBJ2-5	TRBV12-5	TGTGCTAGTGGTTTGGCCACCCCAGGGTCCGAGACCCAGTACTTC	CASGLATPGSETQYF
many	.	TRBJ2-1	TRBV15	TGTGCCACCAGCCTAGGCGGGGCCGTAGATGAGCAGTTCTTC	CATSLGGAVDEQFF
.	TRBD1	TRBJ2-3	TRBV7-3	TGTGCCAGCAGCCTCTTGGGACAGAACACAGATACGCAGTATTTT	CASSLLGQNTDTQYF
few	.	TRBJ2-5	TRBV24-1	TGTGCCACCAGTGACCCTACACACCAAGAGACCCAGTACTTC	CATSDPTHQETQYF
.	.	TRBJ1-1	TRBV20-1	TGCAGTGCTAGAGATGCGGGGGCAGGGGCTGAAGCTTTCTTT	CSARDAGAGAEAFF
many	TRBD1	TRBJ2-7	TRBV10-3	TGTGCCATCAGTGAGTGGGGACAGATCTACGAGCAGTACTTC	CAISEWGQIYEQYF
few	.	TRBJ2-2	TRBV27	TGTGCCAGCAGTTTAGTCCAGGGGGGGGGGGAGCTGTTTTTT	CASSLVQGGGELFF
few	.	TRBJ2-5	TRBV5-1	TGCGCCAGCAGCCGAACAGGGAGGGAACAAGAGACCCAGTACTTC	CASSRTGREQETQYF
many	.	TRBJ2-1	TRBV11-1	TGTGCCAGCAGCTTAGTGAGCAGAAGTCTGTTCTTC	CASSLVSRSLFF
many	.	TRBJ1-1	TRBV7-3	TGTGCCAGCAGCACCCAGGGCGCCACTGAAGCTTTCTTT	CASSTQGATEAFF
few	.	TRBJ2-5	TRBV10-3	TGTGCCATCAGCCGGGGAGAAGGAGAGACCCAGTACTTC	CAISRGEGETQYF